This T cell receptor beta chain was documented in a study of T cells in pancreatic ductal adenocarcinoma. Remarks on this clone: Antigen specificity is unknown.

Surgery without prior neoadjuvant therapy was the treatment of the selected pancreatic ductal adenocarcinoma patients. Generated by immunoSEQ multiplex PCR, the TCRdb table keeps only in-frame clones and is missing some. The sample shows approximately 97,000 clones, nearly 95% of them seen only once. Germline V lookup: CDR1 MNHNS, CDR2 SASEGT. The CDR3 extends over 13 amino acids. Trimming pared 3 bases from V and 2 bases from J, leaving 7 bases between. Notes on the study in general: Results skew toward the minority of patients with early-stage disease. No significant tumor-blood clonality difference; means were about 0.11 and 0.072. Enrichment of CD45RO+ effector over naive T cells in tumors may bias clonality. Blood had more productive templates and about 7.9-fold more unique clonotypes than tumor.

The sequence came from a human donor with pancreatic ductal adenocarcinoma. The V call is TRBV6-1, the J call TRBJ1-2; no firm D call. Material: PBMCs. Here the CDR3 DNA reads TGTGCCAGCAGTGAGGTCGAGAACTATGGCTACACCTTC. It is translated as CASSEVENYGYTF.